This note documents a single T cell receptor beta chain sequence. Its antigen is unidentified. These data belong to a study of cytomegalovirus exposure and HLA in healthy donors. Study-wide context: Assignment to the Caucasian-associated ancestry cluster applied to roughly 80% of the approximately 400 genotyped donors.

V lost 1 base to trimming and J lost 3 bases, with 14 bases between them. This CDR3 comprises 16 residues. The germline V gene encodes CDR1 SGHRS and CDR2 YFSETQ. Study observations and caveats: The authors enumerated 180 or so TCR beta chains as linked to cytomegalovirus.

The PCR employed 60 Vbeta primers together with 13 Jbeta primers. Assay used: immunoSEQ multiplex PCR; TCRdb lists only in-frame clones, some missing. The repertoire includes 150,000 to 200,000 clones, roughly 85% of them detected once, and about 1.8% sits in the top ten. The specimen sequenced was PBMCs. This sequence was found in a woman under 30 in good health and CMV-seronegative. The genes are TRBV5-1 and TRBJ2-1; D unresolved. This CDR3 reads CASSLSLGEGYNEQFF. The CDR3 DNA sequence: TGCGCCAGCAGCTTGAGCCTAGGAGAAGGCTACAATGAGCAGTTCTTC.